Listed below are T cell receptor beta chains from one sample, sequenced in a study of somatic mutations in cytotoxic T cells in rheumatoid arthritis. TCRdb's table, derived via immunoSEQ multiplex PCR, lists solely in-frame clones and lacks some. The sample has 9,500 to 13,000 clones; around four fifths are singletons. The sequencing sample was made of CD8+ T cells sorted from blood. Receptors were obtained from an adult with rheumatoid arthritis. The CDR3 runs from the conserved cysteine through the conserved F or W.

J: TRBJ1-2
V: TRBV13
length: 14
CDR3: CASSFRRDSYGYTF

J: TRBJ1-2
V: TRBV7-6
length: 16
CDR3: CASSLAKTGTDYGYTF

J: TRBJ2-6
V: TRBV13
length: 16
CDR3: CASSLARQGGANVLTF

J: TRBJ2-7
V: TRBV29-1
length: 13
CDR3: CSVEGQDSYEQYF

J: TRBJ2-7
V: TRBV27
length: 15
CDR3: CASSPGTGASYEQYF

J: TRBJ1-5
V: TRBV7-6
length: 16
CDR3: CASSPRTGADNQPQHF

J: TRBJ2-1
V: TRBV4-1
length: 12
CDR3: CASSQGGHEQFF

J: TRBJ1-1
V: TRBV11-2
length: 13
CDR3: CASSPLGYTEAFF

J: TRBJ1-1
V: TRBV4-1
length: 13
CDR3: CASSQTGNTEAFF

J: TRBJ1-2
V: TRBV25-1
length: 13
CDR3: CASRLDFSDGYTF

J: TRBJ1-2
V: TRBV7-2
length: 13
CDR3: CASSLGLRYGYTF

J: TRBJ2-7
V: TRBV11-2
length: 18
CDR3: CASSPGGGGVQAWYEQYF

J: TRBJ2-1
V: TRBV7-6
length: 15
CDR3: CASSPGLAGNNEQFF

J: TRBJ2-3
V: TRBV5-1
length: 15
CDR3: CASSKVGDSTDTQYF

J: TRBJ2-5
V: TRBV14
length: 18
CDR3: CASSQDQSPAGPGAAQYF

J: TRBJ2-5
V: TRBV9
length: 15
CDR3: CASSTTAGTFETQYF

J: TRBJ2-5
V: TRBV5-1
length: 13
CDR3: CASSPGSQETQYF

J: TRBJ2-3
V: TRBV27
length: 14
CDR3: CASSFRSSTDTQYF

J: TRBJ1-4
V: TRBV6-5
length: 14
CDR3: CASSYGSPNEKLFF

J: TRBJ2-3
V: TRBV2
length: 13
CDR3: CATSGGRRDTQYF

J: TRBJ2-5
V: TRBV5-1
length: 12
CDR3: CASSLELETQYF

J: TRBJ1-2
V: TRBV7-8
length: 15
CDR3: CASSLAAGPLYGYTF

J: TRBJ1-1
V: TRBV4-1
length: 16
CDR3: CASSQDRTGGGTEAFF

J: TRBJ1-4
V: TRBV6-5
length: 16
CDR3: CASSYLDAGENEKLFF

J: TRBJ1-1
V: TRBV13
length: 15
CDR3: CASSSQTGMNTEAFF

J: TRBJ1-5
V: TRBV6-1
length: 13
CDR3: CASSEVDSRPQHF

J: TRBJ2-3
V: TRBV9
length: 13
CDR3: CASSVGWVGSQYF

J: TRBJ2-1
V: TRBV5-6
length: 14
CDR3: CASSLPGETNEQFF

J: TRBJ2-7
V: TRBV5-4
length: 13
CDR3: CASSLAHGYEQYF

J: TRBJ1-6
V: TRBV30
length: 11
CDR3: CACDRDSPLHF

J: TRBJ1-2
V: TRBV19
length: 14
CDR3: CASSSQQGKYGYTF

J: TRBJ1-1
V: TRBV2
length: 15
CDR3: CARQLGSGQGTEAFF

J: TRBJ1-1
V: TRBV6-5
length: 15
CDR3: CASSYTNRGSTEAFF

J: TRBJ2-3
V: TRBV4-2
length: 15
CDR3: CASSQWTENTDTQYF

J: TRBJ1-5
V: TRBV4-1
length: 15
CDR3: CASSQNSGGNQPQHF

J: TRBJ2-1
V: TRBV10-3
length: 16
CDR3: CAISESDRFPGNEQFF

J: TRBJ1-2
V: TRBV4-1
length: 12
CDR3: CASSQVGYGYTF

J: TRBJ2-7
V: TRBV12-5
length: 14
CDR3: CASGTTGRIYEQYF

J: TRBJ2-7
V: TRBV10-3
length: 18
CDR3: CAISGNAELESGSSEQYF

J: TRBJ2-5
V: TRBV19
length: 13
CDR3: CASSVGPRREQYF

J: TRBJ1-2
V: TRBV7-9
length: 14
CDR3: CASSPWGGGYGYTF

J: TRBJ2-7
V: TRBV6-1
length: 16
CDR3: CASSEGFGDRVDEQYF

J: TRBJ2-1
V: TRBV9
length: 15
CDR3: CASSVSGGAINEQFF

J: TRBJ2-2
V: TRBV5-1
length: 19
CDR3: CASSTLRTSGSLYTGELFF

J: TRBJ2-7
V: TRBV7-6
length: 13
CDR3: CASSLTSSGEQYF

J: TRBJ1-5
V: TRBV9
length: 15
CDR3: CASSVGYETNQPQHF

J: TRBJ2-7
V: TRBV9
length: 15
CDR3: CASSHSGRSPYEQYF

J: TRBJ1-1
V: TRBV18
length: 12
CDR3: CASSRGTPEAFF

J: TRBJ2-7
V: TRBV9
length: 16
CDR3: CASSVGAGLSSYEQYF

J: TRBJ1-5
V: TRBV19
length: 13
CDR3: CATTTGVGQPQHF

J: TRBJ2-7
V: TRBV13
length: 11
CDR3: CASSFMGEQYF

J: TRBJ1-1
V: TRBV30
length: 15
CDR3: CAWSLEGLGNTEAFF

J: TRBJ2-3
V: TRBV5-4
length: 16
CDR3: CASKRDGPDLGDTQYF

J: TRBJ1-2
V: TRBV29-1
length: 14
CDR3: CSAPDSAANYGYTF

J: TRBJ2-3
V: TRBV6-1
length: 16
CDR3: CASSEDRGIGTDTQYF

J: TRBJ2-1
V: TRBV21-1
length: 19
CDR3: CASSKDTSGIRRSYNEQFF